This is a list of T cell receptor beta chains from one sample in a study of CD8+ T cells in alopecia areata. The repertoire was sequenced with immunoSEQ multiplex PCR; TCRdb's copy has only in-frame clones and lacks some. The sample includes 150,000 to 200,000 clones, 60% of them seen just once. This sample comprised CD4+ T cells sorted from blood, obtained at week 24, from a patient treated with tofacitinib. These receptors were taken from a human donor with alopecia areata. Each CDR3 is given with its conserved first and last residue. A D gene is named only where the DNA matches it firmly. Rows give clone size only sometimes, using once, few, many, or a class for an expanded clone.

v_call	clone_size	j_call	d_call	cdr3_aa	cdr3_nt
TRBV7-2	once	TRBJ1-5	TRBD1	CASRPTGTNQPQHF	TGTGCCAGCAGACCGACAGGGACTAATCAGCCCCAGCATTTT
TRBV5-1	once	TRBJ1-1	.	CASSQQENTEAFF	TGCGCCAGCAGCCAACAGGAGAACACTGAAGCTTTCTTT
TRBV7-3	.	TRBJ1-1	.	CASSLEGSRGTEAFF	TGTGCCAGCAGCTTAGAGGGCAGCCGGGGCACTGAAGCTTTCTTT
TRBV5-1	.	TRBJ2-5	TRBD1	CASSSADRGGGETQYF	TGCGCCAGCAGCTCGGCGGACAGGGGAGGAGGAGAGACCCAGTACTTC
TRBV5-1	few	TRBJ1-1	.	CASSSKGRGTPFGNTEAFF	TGCGCCAGCAGCTCAAAGGGGCGGGGGACGCCTTTTGGGAACACTGAAGCTTTCTTT
TRBV29-1	few	TRBJ2-7	.	CSVEDPLTTEQYF	TGCAGCGTTGAGGATCCTCTTACGACCGAGCAGTACTTC
TRBV6-5	.	TRBJ1-6	TRBD1	CATTGLNSPLHF	TGTGCTACGACAGGGTTAAATTCACCCCTCCACTTT
TRBV29-1	few	TRBJ2-7	.	CSVVWAVSYEQYF	TGCAGCGTTGTTTGGGCAGTCTCCTACGAGCAGTACTTC
TRBV5-1	.	TRBJ1-1	.	CASSLFGARTEAFF	TGCGCCAGCAGCTTGTTTGGGGCGAGGACTGAAGCTTTCTTT
TRBV19	few	TRBJ2-2	TRBD2	CASLAGGRRTGELFF	TGTGCCAGCCTAGCGGGGGGGCGACGGACCGGGGAGCTGTTTTTT
TRBV30	few	TRBJ1-2	.	CAWTKTANYGYTF	TGTGCCTGGACCAAGACTGCAAACTATGGCTACACCTTC
TRBV9	.	TRBJ2-3	.	CASSANAAGSTDTQYF	TGTGCCAGCAGCGCAAACGCTGCGGGGAGTACAGATACGCAGTATTTT
TRBV5-1	.	TRBJ2-5	TRBD2	CASSLIAGGPPETQYF	TGCGCCAGCAGCCTAATAGCGGGGGGGCCGCCGGAGACCCAGTACTTC
TRBV2	.	TRBJ2-2	.	CASETAGRGELFF	TGTGCCAGCGAGACGGCTGGCAGAGGGGAGCTGTTTTTT
TRBV4-3	few	TRBJ2-2	TRBD2	CASSRGLGTSSGELFF	TGCGCCAGCAGCCGAGGCCTTGGGACTAGTTCCGGGGAGCTGTTTTTT
TRBV7-2	.	TRBJ1-6	.	CASSESATRTLHF	TGTGCCAGCAGCGAATCGGCCACCCGAACCCTCCACTTT
TRBV5-1	few	TRBJ2-5	.	CASSQEGGKTQYF	TGCGCCAGCAGCCAGGAGGGGGGGAAGACCCAGTACTTC
TRBV2	.	TRBJ1-5	.	CASSEAGMRNQPQHF	TGTGCCAGCAGTGAAGCGGGGATGAGAAATCAGCCCCAGCATTTT
TRBV7-2	few	TRBJ1-1	.	CASSLARRDTEAFF	TGTGCCAGCAGCTTAGCGAGGAGGGACACTGAAGCTTTCTTT
TRBV30	.	TRBJ2-6	.	CACSWGTSGANVLTF	TGTGCCTGTAGCTGGGGAACCTCTGGGGCCAACGTCCTGACTTTC
TRBV30	few	TRBJ1-5	.	CACAGLNQPQHF	TGTGCCTGTGCTGGCCTTAATCAGCCCCAGCATTTT
TRBV6-5	few	TRBJ2-1	TRBD2	CASSYSGGRNEQFF	TGTGCCAGCAGTTATAGCGGGGGCCGCAATGAGCAGTTCTTC
TRBV27	once	TRBJ1-1	.	CASSLARANTEAFF	TGTGCCAGCAGTTTAGCCAGGGCGAACACTGAAGCTTTCTTT
TRBV29-1	.	TRBJ1-2	TRBD1	CSVDRQGAYTF	TGCAGCGTTGATCGCCAGGGGGCCTACACCTTC
TRBV6-5	.	TRBJ2-7	.	CASSQSVQHYEQYF	TGTGCCAGCAGTCAATCGGTCCAACACTACGAGCAGTACTTC
TRBV29-1	few	TRBJ2-3	.	CSVERGTDTQYF	TGCAGCGTTGAAAGGGGTACAGATACGCAGTATTTT
TRBV27	.	TRBJ1-6	TRBD1	CASSPGDSRSYNSPLHF	TGTGCCAGCAGTCCCGGGGACAGCCGTTCCTATAATTCACCCCTCCACTTT
TRBV10-3	.	TRBJ2-1	TRBD2	CAISGGSGGIYNEQFF	TGTGCCATCAGTGGGGGTAGCGGGGGGATCTACAATGAGCAGTTCTTC
TRBV6-6	.	TRBJ2-3	.	CASSYPGGGTDTQYF	TGTGCCAGCAGTTACCCAGGGGGGGGTACAGATACGCAGTATTTT
TRBV29-1	few	TRBJ2-5	.	CSVDVPGRPRSETQYF	TGCAGCGTTGACGTCCCGGGGCGGCCTCGGTCGGAGACCCAGTACTTC
TRBV6-4	.	TRBJ2-5	TRBD2	CASSDWGWSGGEEETQYF	TGTGCCAGCAGTGACTGGGGTTGGAGCGGGGGGGAAGAAGAGACCCAGTACTTC
TRBV10-3	few	TRBJ1-2	.	CAISEMGGRGYTF	TGTGCCATCAGTGAGATGGGGGGCAGAGGCTACACCTTC
TRBV30	.	TRBJ1-5	.	CAWSGREGLSNQPQHF	TGTGCCTGGAGTGGTAGGGAAGGCCTTAGCAATCAGCCCCAGCATTTT
TRBV29-1	.	TRBJ2-5	TRBD2	CSVLTSGGQETQYF	TGCAGCGTACTGACTAGCGGGGGTCAAGAGACCCAGTACTTC
TRBV18	.	TRBJ2-3	TRBD1	CASSPQSGTGSTDTQYF	TGTGCCAGCTCACCCCAGTCGGGGACAGGGAGCACAGATACGCAGTATTTT
TRBV29-1	.	TRBJ1-4	.	CSVAQGSGNEKLFF	TGCAGCGTTGCCCAGGGAAGTGGTAATGAAAAACTGTTTTTT
TRBV18	few	TRBJ2-7	TRBD1	CASSPWTGHEQYF	TGTGCCAGCTCACCATGGACAGGCCACGAGCAGTACTTC
TRBV27	.	TRBJ2-2	.	CASSLVGHGELFF	TGTGCCAGCAGTTTAGTGGGGCACGGGGAGCTGTTTTTT
TRBV7-2	.	TRBJ1-5	.	CASKGRPNQPQHF	TGTGCCAGCAAGGGGAGGCCAAATCAGCCCCAGCATTTT
TRBV5-6	.	TRBJ1-2	.	CASSLRTGLSGGYTF	TGTGCCAGCAGCTTACGGACCGGGCTATCGGGTGGCTACACCTTC
TRBV30	.	TRBJ1-1	TRBD1	CALNQGEGTEAFF	TGTGCCTTGAACCAGGGGGAAGGCACTGAAGCTTTCTTT
TRBV10-3	few	TRBJ1-2	.	CAISGTEGRGYTF	TGTGCCATCAGTGGGACGGAGGGCCGGGGCTACACCTTC
TRBV5-1	many	TRBJ2-1	TRBD2	CASRPTSGSYNEQFF	TGCGCCAGCAGGCCGACTAGCGGGTCCTACAATGAGCAGTTCTTC
TRBV14	few	TRBJ2-3	.	CASSRDNSPSTDTQYF	TGTGCCAGCAGTCGGGACAACAGCCCTAGCACAGATACGCAGTATTTT
TRBV5-6	few	TRBJ1-2	.	CASSLMEGGYTF	TGTGCCAGCAGCTTGATGGAAGGCGGCTACACCTTC